What follows are 25 T cell receptor beta chains derived from one specimen sequenced in a study of blood T cell repertoires in COVID-19. The method was immunoSEQ multiplex PCR; TCRdb's version includes in-frame clones alone and lacks a portion of them. Among 200,000 to 250,000 clones listed, 80% to 85% were seen once. The specimen was peripheral blood. All receptors derive from a woman in her sixties with acute or convalescent COVID-19.

Written as DNA, the CDR3 is TGTGCCAGCAGCCGGCCAGAGGGTGGAAACACCATATATTTT. Encoded protein: CASSRPEGGNTIYF. This rearrangement joins TRBV7-9 to TRBJ1-3; D uncertain. This CDR3 spans 14 amino acids. Looked up from germline, CDR1 is SEHNR and CDR2 is FQNEAQ (reference sequence). V was pared by 5 bases and J by 3 bases, with 11 bases between. The whole variable domain, remainder taken from reference TRBV7-9 and TRBJ1-3, is DTGVSQNPRHKITKRGQNVTFRCDPISEHNRLYWYRQTLGQGPEFLTYFQNEAQLEKSRLLSDRFSAERPKGSFSTLEIQRTEQGDSAMYLCASSRPEGGNTIYFGEGSWLTVV.

V gene TRBV21-1 combines with J gene TRBJ2-3; TRBD1 is the table's D call and was not checked against the DNA. TRBV21-1 is deemed a pseudogene. This CDR3 comprises 15 residues. The CDR3 region is CASNLPGHLTDTQYF. In DNA form, the CDR3 reads TGTGCCAGCAACCTACCGGGACACCTCACAGATACGCAGTATTTT.

The chain combines TRBV2 with TRBJ1-1; 7 nucleotides line up with TRBD1. Germline V lookup: CDR1 SNHLY, CDR2 FYNNEI. The CDR3 extends over 14 amino acids. The trim removed 5 bases at V and 0 bases at J, leaving 3 bases unmatched. CDR3 protein: CASSWGQLNTEAFF. CDR3 sequence (DNA): TGTGCCAGCAGTTGGGGACAGCTGAACACTGAAGCTTTCTTT.

This rearrangement joins TRBV2 to TRBJ1-2; D is uncertain. Deletions cut 3 bases from V and 8 bases from J, with 13 bases between. The CDR3 loop spans 13 amino acids. CDR1 SNHLY and CDR2 FYNNEI come from the germline V gene. The CDR3 region is CASSDFGGIGYTF. For the CDR3, the DNA is TGTGCCAGCAGTGATTTCGGAGGGATCGGCTACACCTTC. Complete variable domain (other parts from reference TRBV2 and TRBJ1-2): EPEVTQTPSHQVTQMGQEVILRCVPISNHLYFYWYRQILGQKVEFLVSFYNNEISEKSEIFDDQFSVERPDGSNFTLKIRSTKLEDSAMYFCASSDFGGIGYTFGSGTRLTVV.

The chain links TRBV11-2 to TRBJ1-5; D is uncertain. The CDR3 length is 13 residues. CDR1 SGHAT and CDR2 FQNNGV come from the germline V gene. The V gene lost 6 bases and the J gene lost 5 bases, with 11 bases spanning the gap. CDR3 residues: CASSSNRDQPQHF. In nucleotides, the CDR3 is TGTGCCAGCAGTTCGAATCGGGATCAGCCCCAGCATTTT.

This clone was seen only once. This chain uses TRBV12-3 or TRBV12-4 with TRBJ1-1; D gene unclear. The length of the CDR3 is 11 residues. V shed 2 bases and J shed 10 bases, with 8 bases lying between them. The CDR3 protein is CASSLLSGAFF. In nucleotides, the CDR3 is TGTGCCAGCAGTTTACTGTCGGGAGCTTTCTTT.

This clone was counted once. The chain joins TRBV4-1 to TRBJ2-7, with D possibly matching TRBD2 (5 bases). The germline V and J ends were trimmed by 0 bases and 2 bases, with 11 bases remaining between them. The CDR3 sequence is 15 residues long. Germline-derived CDR1 and CDR2 are MGHRA and YSYEKL. CDR3 in DNA: TGCGCCAGCAGCCAAGAGAGGGCAAAAACCTACGAGCAGTACTTC. Its protein product is CASSQERAKTYEQYF.

The J gene is TRBJ2-2, the V gene TRBV7-9; the match to TRBD1 covers 9 bases. The J segment lost 7 bases and the V segment lost 5 bases, leaving 8 bases of the junction unmatched. Germline assignment: CDR1 SEHNR and CDR2 FQNEAQ (reference sequence). This CDR3 is built from 15 residues. CDR3: CASSPPGTGNGELFF. In DNA, the CDR3 is TGTGCCAGCAGCCCCCCCGGGACAGGGAACGGGGAGCTGTTTTTT. The variable domain in full, with the rest retrieved from reference TRBV7-9 and TRBJ2-2, is DTGVSQNPRHKITKRGQNVTFRCDPISEHNRLYWYRQTLGQGPEFLTYFQNEAQLEKSRLLSDRFSAERPKGSFSTLEIQRTEQGDSAMYLCASSPPGTGNGELFFGEGSRLTVL.

The chain employs TRBV30 and TRBJ1-4; D gene ambiguous. The length of the CDR3 is 14 residues. Germline V gene data show CDR1 as GTSNPN and CDR2 as SVGIG (reference sequence). Between the trimmed V and J ends, which lost 1 base and 5 bases, there was a span of 11 bases. The CDR3 nucleotides are TGTGCCTGGAGTGGCGCTCTGTCGAATGAAAAACTGTTTTTT. Its protein is CAWSGALSNEKLFF.

This chain connects TRBV4-1 to TRBJ1-6; the D is unclear. CDR1 and CDR2 (germline): MGHRA, YSYEKL. This CDR3 contains 14 residues. V lost 1 base, J lost 11 bases, and 12 bases lay in between. The CDR3 nucleotides read TGCGCCAGCAGCCAAGCGCGGGAGGGCACACCCCTCCACTTT. It codes for CASSQAREGTPLHF.

On this clone itself: The same CDR3 also results from other DNA sequences found in this sample. The rearrangement links TRBV20-1 to TRBJ1-5; D not certain. Trimming took off 3 bases at V and 1 base at J, with 7 bases between the two ends. Germline-derived CDR1 and CDR2 are DFQATT and SNEGSKA (reference sequence). The CDR3 spans 13 residues. The CDR3 DNA follows: TGCAGTGCTAGTCCAGGCAGCAATCAGCCCCAGCATTTT. It specifies CSASPGSNQPQHF.

The chain recombines TRBV25-1 with TRBJ1-5; D perhaps matches TRBD1 (6 bases). Trimming stripped 2 bases from V and 0 bases from J, with 11 bases between. The CDR3 is 16 residues long. Germline V lookup: CDR1 MGHDK, CDR2 SYGVNS. The CDR3 region is CASSETGSYSNQPQHF. The CDR3 DNA follows: TGTGCCAGCAGTGAAACAGGGTCGTATAGCAATCAGCCCCAGCATTTT.

This sequence joins TRBV7-2 and TRBJ1-2, with D unresolved. Germline V CDR1 and CDR2: SGHTA, FQGNSA. CDR3 length: 13 amino acids. V was shortened by 5 bases and J by 1 base, with 8 bases between the two germline ends. CDR3 protein: CASSLQSNYGYTF. CDR3 coding DNA: TGTGCCAGCAGCCTACAGAGTAACTATGGCTACACCTTC.

The sample holds a few counts of this clone. DNA of the CDR3: TGTGCCAGCCAGGACAGGGCTAATGAAAAACTGTTTTTT. Its protein product is CASQDRANEKLFF. The chain recombines TRBV12-3 or TRBV12-4 with TRBJ1-4; 8 nucleotides align to TRBD1. J was trimmed by 3 bases and V by 8 bases; bases with no gene match: 2. The CDR3 extends over 13 amino acids.

This clone has a handful of counts. The chain combines TRBV27 with TRBJ1-5, with D unresolved. The CDR3 contains 15 residues. The germline V gene encodes CDR1 MNHEY and CDR2 SMNVEV (reference sequence). Trimming took off 2 bases at V and 5 bases at J, with 13 bases between the two ends. The CDR3: CASSLMGRPDQPQHF. The CDR3 nucleotides read TGTGCCAGCAGTTTAATGGGCCGTCCAGATCAGCCCCAGCATTTT.

Regarding this clone: The junction does not match germline at one end; this may be a read error. This chain uses TRBV7-2 with TRBJ2-2, with 11 bases aligning to TRBD1. The CDR3 covers 15 residues. From germline, CDR1 is SGHTA and CDR2 FQGNSA. The CDR3 reads CASTLKGQGAGELFF. CDR3 sequence (DNA): TGTGCCAGCACCTTAAAGGGACAGGGGGCCGGGGAGCTGTTTTTT.

The chain is built from TRBV5-6 and TRBJ1-2; D uncertain. V lost 7 bases and J 4 bases, leaving 14 bases between the germline ends. CDR1 SGHDT and CDR2 YYEEEE come from the germline V gene. This CDR3 spans 13 amino acids. The CDR3 bases are TGTGCCAGCCAGGAGGGCGCGAGCTATGGCTACACCTTC. Protein product: CASQEGASYGYTF.

The chain joins TRBV2 to TRBJ2-6; the match to TRBD1 covers 7 bases. The CDR3 sequence is 18 residues long. Looked up from germline, CDR1 is SNHLY and CDR2 is FYNNEI. V lost 4 bases, J lost 1 base, and 10 bases stayed unmatched. CDR3 DNA: TGTGCCAGCAGTGCAATGAGACAGGGTCAATCTGGGGCCAACGTCCTGACTTTC. Translation: CASSAMRQGQSGANVLTF.

J is TRBJ2-1 and V is TRBV7-3; 12 bases align to TRBD2. V lost 5 bases to trimming and J lost 10 bases; unmatched junction nucleotides: 3. CDR1 SGHTA and CDR2 FQGTGA come from the germline V gene. The CDR3 consists of 13 residues. The CDR3 bases are TGTGCCAGCAGCCCTGGGACTAGCGGGGAGCAGTTCTTC. Translation gives CASSPGTSGEQFF.

This rearrangement joins TRBV6-5 to TRBJ1-5; D is undetermined. The CDR3 is 14 amino acids. Germline V gene data show CDR1 as MNHEY and CDR2 as SVGAGI. Trimming took off 6 bases at V and 4 bases at J, with 13 bases between the two ends. CDR3 protein: CASSPPGFNQPQHF. CDR3 coding DNA: TGTGCCAGCAGCCCCCCAGGATTTAATCAGCCCCAGCATTTT.

V and J are TRBV28 and TRBJ1-5, with unresolved D. The CDR3 totals 15 residues. The germline V gene has CDR1 MDHEN and CDR2 SYDVKM. V shed 6 bases and J shed 7 bases, with 19 bases lying between them. CDR3 amino acids: CASSLATREVQPQHF. DNA of the CDR3: TGTGCCAGCAGCTTAGCCACCCGAGAGGTACAGCCCCAGCATTTT. The whole variable domain, remainder taken from reference TRBV28 and TRBJ1-5, is DVKVTQSSRYLVKRTGEKVFLECVQDMDHENMFWYRQDPGLGLRLIYFSYDVKMKEKGDIPEGYSVSREKKERFSLILESASTNQTSMYLCASSLATREVQPQHFGDGTRLSIL.

The V gene is TRBV19, the J gene TRBJ2-5, with a possible D match to TRBD2 (6 bases). V was pared by 6 bases and J by 1 base, with 15 bases between. Per the germline V gene, CDR1 is LNHDA and CDR2 is SQIVND (reference sequence). The CDR3 totals 15 residues. CDR3 in DNA: TGTGCCAGTAGCCTTCAGGCGGGGTTCCAAGAGACCCAGTACTTC. Encoded protein: CASSLQAGFQETQYF.

This chain connects TRBV30 to TRBJ1-2; a possible D gene is TRBD1 (6 bases). Germline CDR1 GTSNPN, CDR2 SVGIG (reference sequence). Trimming removed 2 bases at V and 4 bases at J, with 14 bases between. The CDR3 sequence is 14 residues long. CDR3 protein: CAWSKTDRPYGYTF. The DNA for the CDR3 is TGTGCCTGGAGTAAAACGGACAGACCCTATGGCTACACCTTC.

This clone was found a few times. V gene TRBV9 combines with J gene TRBJ1-2; 9 positions match TRBD1. Germline values: CDR1 SGDLS, CDR2 YYNGEE. After removal of 0 bases from V and 6 bases from J, the junction contained 0 bases not matched to a gene. CDR3 length equals 13 residues. The CDR3 bases are TGTGCCAGCAGCGTAGGGGACAGGGATGGCTACACCTTC. Amino acid sequence: CASSVGDRDGYTF. Together with reference TRBV9 and TRBJ1-2, the CDR3 gives the full variable domain: DSGVTQTPKHLITATGQRVTLRCSPRSGDLSVYWYQQSLDQGLQFLIQYYNGEERAKGNILERFSAQQFPDLHSELNLSSLELGDSALYFCASSVGDRDGYTFGSGTRLTVV.

This sequence joins TRBV10-3 and TRBJ2-2; the D gene is possibly TRBD1 (6 bases). With 6 bases removed from V and 4 bases from J, the gap between germline ends came to 15 bases. This CDR3 is built from 15 residues. CDR1 is ENHRY, CDR2 SYGVKD, per germline. CDR3 nucleotides: TGTGCCATCAGGGGCGGACAGACGGTCACCGGGGAGCTGTTTTTT. It yields the protein CAIRGGQTVTGELFF.